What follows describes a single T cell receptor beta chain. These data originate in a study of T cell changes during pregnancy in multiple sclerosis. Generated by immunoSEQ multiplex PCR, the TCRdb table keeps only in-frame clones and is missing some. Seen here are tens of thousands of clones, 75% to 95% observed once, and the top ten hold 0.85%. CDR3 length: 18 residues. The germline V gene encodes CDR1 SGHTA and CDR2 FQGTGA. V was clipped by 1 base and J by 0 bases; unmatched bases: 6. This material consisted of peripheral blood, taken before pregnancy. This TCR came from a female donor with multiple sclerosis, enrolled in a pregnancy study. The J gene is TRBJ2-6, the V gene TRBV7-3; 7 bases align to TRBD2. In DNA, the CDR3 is TGTGCCAGCAGCTTAAACCCAGCGGGGTACTCTGGGGCCAACGTCCTGACTTTC. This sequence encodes CASSLNPAGYSGANVLTF.